A single count supports the clone carrying this T cell receptor (beta chain). Its specificity is not known. These data come from a study of OX40 agonist ivuxolimab in advanced cancers. Study-wide findings and caveats: Both CD4+ and CD8+ T cell populations in blood had undergone clonal expansion by week 6 at 0.1 to 3.0 mg/kg. Expanded clones were, on average, more numerous in CD8+ T cells than in CD4+.

Patients were excluded for autoimmune disease history or systemic immunosuppression. Patients had blood sampled at baseline and again on cycle 4 day 1 and cycle 7 day 1. The repertoire was sequenced with immunoSEQ multiplex PCR; TCRdb's copy has only in-frame clones and lacks some. Among over 65,000 clones listed, under 90% were seen once. This CDR3 has 16 residues. V trimming: 3 bases; J trimming: 6 bases; junction bases outside the gene matches: 10. CDR1 is SGDLS, CDR2 YYNGEE, per germline. Material: CD4+ or CD8+ T cells sorted from blood, obtained in a trial of the OX40 agonist ivuxolimab. This TCR was recovered from an adult with an advanced solid tumor such as melanoma, head and neck, liver or kidney cancer. This chain connects TRBV9 to TRBJ2-1; 9 bases are shared with TRBD2. The CDR3 region is CASSGAVAGGGNEQFF. CDR3 DNA sequence: TGTGCCAGCAGCGGCGCCGTGGCGGGAGGGGGCAATGAGCAGTTCTTC.